This record covers a single TCR beta chain. This record belongs to a study of T cell responses to AZD1222 COVID-19 vaccine. Trimming removed 4 bases at V and 8 bases at J, with 9 bases between. This CDR3 spans 12 amino acids. Germline CDR1 reads KGHSH; CDR2 reads LQKENI. Measured with immunoSEQ multiplex PCR; TCRdb has only the in-frame clones, and not every one. The table includes tens of thousands of clones, roughly 93% detected once. The sequence was obtained from an adult in good health. The chain employs TRBV18 and TRBJ1-5; D is unresolved. Material: peripheral blood, obtained on day 0 of AZD1222 vaccination. Here the CDR3 DNA reads TGTGCCAGCTCACTCGCCGCTAAGCCCCAGCATTTT. It specifies CASSLAAKPQHF.